This T cell receptor beta chain was recorded in a study of tumor and adjacent non-tumor tissue in lung cancer (dated by TCRdb to between 2018 and 2020). Context from the whole study: Of the cohort, eleven to twelve patients had adenocarcinoma, 2 had squamous cell carcinoma and 1 had small cell lung cancer. Among the approximately 15 patients, ages ranged from roughly 31 to 85 years, about 10 were men and 5 were women, and disease was TNM stage I to III. Sequencing generated a total of more than 95,000,000 productive TCRbeta reads, averaging about 4.17 million reads per sample. Using bulk TCRbeta repertoires from over twelve lung cancer patients, the study set lung tumor tissue side by side with matched distant non-tumor lung tissue. For each patient, one tumor sample and one normal lung sample were taken, giving approximately 33 paired specimens that underwent TCRbeta CDR3 sequencing. The full study reports these points: Neither the sequencing platform nor unique molecular identifiers are named or mentioned anywhere in the methods. TCR diversity was significantly higher in younger patients, and higher tumor TCR diversity was associated with shorter overall and disease-free survival. Tumor tissue showed significantly higher TCR diversity (inverse Simpson) than normal lung tissue, at about 410 vs 180 (P = 0.0075, Mann-Whitney U test). The top 100 clones accounted for a significantly larger cumulative portion of the repertoire in normal lung than in tumor tissue. The cohort had only about 14 patients, and the authors noted that larger samples and more detailed clinical data are needed. Because peripheral blood was not sequenced, the blood TCRbeta repertoires of the lung cancer patients in the study went unexamined.

Counted from cysteine to phenylalanine, this CDR3 has 13 amino acids. This entry keeps only the CDR3 DNA: 39 bases, framed from base 1. CDR1 and CDR2, looked up from the germline V gene, are SGHAT and FQNNGV. A word on this clonotype: Its antigen is not yet known. At one end the junction does not follow the germline gene, possibly because of a read error.

RNA was extracted from bulk unsorted tissue and checked for quality with a NanoDrop ND-1000 and an Agilent 2100. Donors were newly diagnosed lung cancer patients admitted for thoracic surgery in China between August and November 2014, without prior chemotherapy. Anyone who had undergone radiotherapy or chemotherapy before, or who had another cancer at the same time, was left out of the study. Surgical tissue pieces of about 1-2.1 cm3 were preserved in RNAlater solution and were kept at -80 degrees C until use. Library construction relied on multiplex PCR. The instrument was an Illumina HiSeq 2500. TCRbeta libraries were built by three rounds of nested PCR using primers (Table S4), following protocols modified from ARM-PCR. PCR products of 200-500 bp were gel-excised and purified with the QIAquick gel extraction kit before sequencing. The authors' analysis ran thus. Reads were cleaned with Trimmomatic, merged with FLASH into complete CDR3 sequences, and assigned to V(D)J germline segments with MiTCR. Clonal diversity was computed as the inverse Simpson's index with VDJtools. Productive reads were defined as in-frame sequences without a premature stop codon. TCRdb itself trimmed the public reads at Q25 with fastp, ran MiXCR and retained productive beta chains. Every entry covers one CDR3 protein and lists the most common genes and DNA from its rows. TCRdb's processing, not the authors' own work, is the source of the V and J calls. The sample data list 120,000 or so distinct CDR3 sequences, and around three fifths of these were observed just once. The top ten hold 9.5% to 15% of the sample.

Recombination connected TRBV11-2 to TRBJ1-6; no D gene is confidently identified. The TCR sequence derives from a man younger than 45 with non-small cell lung cancer. Specimen: lung tumor tissue. CDR3 reads: CVSSLRQDSSLHF. The sequenced DNA: TGTGTCAGCAGCCTTCGGCAAGATTCATCCCTCCACTTT.